This TCR beta chain was recorded in a study of T cells in Graves' hyperthyroidism and ophthalmopathy. CDR3 length: 13 residues. CDR1 and CDR2 (germline): SEHNR, FQNEAQ (reference sequence). The V gene lost 4 bases and the J gene lost 4 bases, with 5 bases spanning the gap. This clonotype was seen repeatedly, ten times or more. What it binds is not known. Regions amplified from RNA transcripts were the TCR beta CDR3 regions. HTBI primers drove first-round RT-PCR of the TCR CDR3. TCRdb ran MiXCR on the multiplex PCR reads and lists one entry per CDR3 protein. The sample records 700,000 to 950,000 distinct CDR3 sequences, 30% to 40% being singletons. Pregnant or lactating patients were excluded, as were those with uncontrolled infection or other autoimmune disease. Study findings and constraints: Most expanded thyroid clonotypes above 0.001 also appeared in blood.

The sequenced sample was blood. This sequence joins TRBV7-9 and TRBJ1-6; D not certain. This TCR was recovered from a woman between 35 and 50 years old with Graves' hyperthyroidism. The CDR3 DNA is TGTGCCAGCAGCTCAAGATATAATTCACCCCTCCACTTT. Translation: CASSSRYNSPLHF. Supplemented by reference TRBV7-9 and TRBJ1-6, the full variable domain reads DTGVSQNPRHKITKRGQNVTFRCDPISEHNRLYWYRQTLGQGPEFLTYFQNEAQLEKSRLLSDRFSAERPKGSFSTLEIQRTEQGDSAMYLCASSSRYNSPLHFGNGTRLTVT.